This T cell receptor (beta chain) is drawn from a study of blood T cell repertoires in COVID-19. Study as a whole: The study drew acute and convalescent COVID-19 samples from the United States, Italy and Spain.

CDR3 length equals 17 residues. With V trimmed by 4 bases and J by 0 bases, 10 bases remained unmatched. Germline values: CDR1 MNHEY, CDR2 SMNVEV (reference sequence). In the original analysis: The authors estimated nucleated cell counts from reference gene primer amplification. Measured with immunoSEQ multiplex PCR; TCRdb has only the in-frame clones, and not every one. V and J calls and clone size are those listed in that table; D and trimming were worked out from the DNA. The repertoire includes approximately 71,000 clones, roughly 80% of them detected once, and roughly 13% sits in the top ten. This chain links TRBV27 with TRBJ2-7, with TRBD1 matching over 9 bases. Sequencing input: peripheral blood. The receptor was derived from a woman older than 75 with acute or convalescent COVID-19. CDR3 coding DNA: TGTGCCAGCAGTTCTAATACCCGGGACAGGGTCTCCTACGAGCAGTACTTC. It is translated as CASSSNTRDRVSYEQYF.